This is a list of T cell receptor beta chains from one sample in a study of T-cell reconstitution after alpha-beta-depleted transplantation in children. MiXCR, run by TCRdb on the PCR reads, gives a single entry per CDR3 protein. The table lists roughly 590,000 distinct CDR3 sequences, approximately 16% of them singletons. The sequencing used PBMCs from the stem cell graft donor, collected from the stem cell graft. The receptors were sampled from a human donor who donated a stem cell graft to a child with acute myeloid leukemia. The CDR3 runs from the conserved cysteine through the conserved F or W. D genes are given only for firm matches. A clone size is listed for some rows: how often the clone was seen (once, few, many), or a class if it is expanded.

D: .; size: few; J: TRBJ1-6; V: TRBV5-1; CDR3: CASRGLNNSPLHF
D: .; size: many; J: TRBJ2-5; V: TRBV6-5; CDR3: CASKGPQETQYF
D: .; size: few; J: TRBJ1-1; V: TRBV5-1; CDR3: CASSLAPTLNTEAFF
D: TRBD2; size: few; J: TRBJ2-1; V: TRBV27; CDR3: CASTPIGTSGGNEQFF
D: TRBD1; size: once; J: TRBJ2-5; V: TRBV7-2; CDR3: CASSFQTGIQETQYF
D: .; size: many; J: TRBJ2-3; V: TRBV10-3; CDR3: CAIKGADTQYF
D: .; size: many; J: TRBJ1-1; V: TRBV24-1; CDR3: CATLNAANTEAFF
D: TRBD1; size: .; J: TRBJ1-5; V: TRBV4-1; CDR3: CASAQGVYQPQHF
D: TRBD1; size: many; J: TRBJ2-7; V: TRBV20-1; CDR3: CSAGDRLDVQYF
D: .; size: few; J: TRBJ1-3; V: TRBV6-1; CDR3: CASRDQGKGNTIYF
D: .; size: few; J: TRBJ2-2; V: TRBV24-1; CDR3: CATSDFGGGKSGELFF
D: .; size: .; J: TRBJ2-1; V: TRBV7-2; CDR3: CASSLARRGGSNEQFF
D: TRBD2; size: once; J: TRBJ2-5; V: TRBV28; CDR3: CASSSRDGLAGGLQETQYF
D: .; size: many; J: TRBJ2-1; V: TRBV12-3/TRBV12-4; CDR3: CASSFPGTYNEQFF
D: .; size: few; J: TRBJ1-2; V: TRBV5-1; CDR3: CASTATGDYGYTF
D: .; size: many; J: TRBJ2-4; V: TRBV20-1; CDR3: CSAREQGLAKNIQYF
D: .; size: many; J: TRBJ2-5; V: TRBV6-1; CDR3: CASSLSAGGETQYF
D: .; size: few; J: TRBJ1-4; V: TRBV12-3/TRBV12-4; CDR3: CASSLEEQIYENLFF
D: TRBD1; size: few; J: TRBJ1-3; V: TRBV24-1; CDR3: CATTGTGLFSGNTIYF
D: .; size: many; J: TRBJ2-1; V: TRBV29-1; CDR3: CSVDGAKSSYNEQFF
D: TRBD2; size: few; J: TRBJ2-1; V: TRBV29-1; CDR3: CSSERLAGSYNEQFF
D: TRBD1; size: few; J: TRBJ2-6; V: TRBV7-3; CDR3: CASSLTPTGLIPKDSGANVLTF
D: .; size: .; J: TRBJ2-3; V: TRBV7-2; CDR3: CASSFDGSVRDTQYF
D: .; size: many; J: TRBJ2-1; V: TRBV5-1; CDR3: CASRPDSTGNEQFF
D: TRBD1; size: many; J: TRBJ2-1; V: TRBV4-2; CDR3: CASSQPDRGRANEQFF
D: TRBD2; size: many; J: TRBJ2-1; V: TRBV29-1; CDR3: CSVVGSGGAYEQFF